The present T cell receptor (beta chain) was sequenced within a study of T cell repertoires in cytomegalovirus infection. Across the whole study: Recently identified HLA-C-restricted CMV epitopes and well-studied HLA-B-restricted CMV epitopes were used by the study. CMV infection plus the matching HLA type was flagged by public TCR beta signatures.

This clonotype was picked up a small number of times. Antigen unknown. TCRdb redid the calling of the reads with MiXCR, one entry per CDR3 protein. Found here are 750,000 to 950,000 distinct CDR3 sequences, approximately 32% of them singletons; the top ten hold less than 15%. Study findings and constraints: CMV-specific TCR beta clonotypes restricted by HLA-C were the ones dominating the ex vivo response.

This CDR3 contains 12 residues. Trimming took 8 bases from V and 6 from J, leaving 11 bases between them. The germline V gene has CDR1 SGHTA and CDR2 FQGNSA. The source material was cultured CD8+ T cells from PBMCs, sampled from culture after CMV antigen stimulation. The clonotype comes from a human donor in good health (CMV status not recorded). Some clones in this sample may be carry-over from other donors' samples. The chain uses TRBV7-2 and TRBJ2-1, with D perhaps being TRBD1 or TRBD2 (5 bases each). In DNA form, the CDR3 reads TGTGCCAGCGGGGGATGGGCCAATGAGCAGTTCTTC. Translation gives CASGGWANEQFF. The full variable domain, its missing parts supplied by reference TRBV7-2 and TRBJ2-1, is GAGVSQSPSNKVTEKGKDVELRCDPISGHTALYWYRQSLGQGLEFLIYFQGNSAPDKSGLPSDRFSAERTGGSVSTLTIQRTQQEDSAVYLCASGGWANEQFFGPGTRLTVL.